Shown below are 10 T cell receptor beta chains from a single sample sequenced in a study of T cell responses to AZD1222 COVID-19 vaccine. Only in-frame clones appear in the TCRdb table, and some are missing; sequencing was by immunoSEQ multiplex PCR. The data hold roughly 48,000 clones, with 70% to 90% observed a single time. Sequenced material: peripheral blood, taken 28 days after the second AZD1222 dose. Source of these receptors: an adult who received the AZD1222 COVID-19 vaccine.

The CDR3 loop is CASSFRNKVQFF. The CDR3 region has the DNA TGTGCCAGCAGTTTCCGTAACAAGGTGCAGTTCTTC. The chain links TRBV12-3 or TRBV12-4 to TRBJ2-1, with D unresolved. The CDR3 is 12 amino acids. V dropped 3 bases and J dropped 12 bases, with 12 bases sitting between them.

This sequence joins TRBV2 and TRBJ2-2, with 9 bases matching TRBD2. The CDR3 runs 11 residues. Germline CDR1 is SNHLY and CDR2 is FYNNEI. In DNA, the CDR3 is TGTGCGAGCGGGGGGACCGGGGAGCTGTTTTTT. This translates into CASGGTGELFF.

The chain combines TRBV7-2 with TRBJ1-6; D gene ambiguous. Trimming cost V 1 base and J 0 bases, with 10 bases left between them. The CDR3 spans 17 residues. Germline loops: CDR1 SGHTA, CDR2 FQGNSA. The CDR3: CASSLVVASSYNSPLHF. The CDR3 nucleotides read TGTGCCAGCAGCTTAGTGGTGGCAAGCTCCTATAATTCACCCCTCCACTTT.

The J gene is TRBJ2-1, the V gene TRBV3-1 (or the pseudogene TRBV3-2); D remains unclear. V lost 1 base and J 8 bases, leaving 9 bases between the germline ends. CDR1 is LGHDT and CDR2 is YNNKEL in the germline V gene (reference sequence). The CDR3 sequence is 13 residues long. CDR3 DNA: TGTGCCAGCAGCCAAGTCGAATGGGATGAGCAGTTCTTC. Residues: CASSQVEWDEQFF.

This clone was detected once. J is TRBJ2-5 and V is TRBV4-2; D is tentatively TRBD1 or TRBD2 (7 bases each). CDR1 and CDR2 (germline): LGHNA, YNFKEQ. The CDR3 extends over 15 amino acids. V dropped 4 bases and J dropped 5 bases, with 17 bases sitting between them. CDR3 coding DNA: TGTGCCAGCAGCCCCAGGGGGGGCCGGGGGGAGACCCAGTACTTC. It translates to CASSPRGGRGETQYF.

V is TRBV5-1 and J is TRBJ2-2; tentative D call: TRBD2 (6 bases). This CDR3 has 15 residues. V dropped 9 bases and J dropped 1 base, with 16 bases sitting between them. Germline CDR1 and CDR2: SGHRS and YFSETQ. In DNA, the CDR3 is TGCGCCACCCACGGGGGAGCGGTGAACACCGGGGAGCTGTTTTTT. Amino acid sequence: CATHGGAVNTGELFF.

The chain is built from TRBV28 and TRBJ1-2, with TRBD1 as a possible D gene (6 bases). V lost 2 bases and J lost 4, with 14 bases in between. The germline V gene has CDR1 MDHEN and CDR2 SYDVKM. The CDR3 has 15 residues. CDR3 sequence: CASSLNPGDGYGYTF. CDR3 nucleotides: TGTGCCAGCAGTTTAAATCCAGGGGATGGCTATGGCTACACCTTC.

This sequence joins TRBV6-4 and TRBJ2-3; TRBD2 matches at 12 bases. The CDR3 contains 15 residues. The germline CDR1 and CDR2 sequences are MRHNA and SNTAGT. V lost 4 bases to trimming and J lost 6 bases; unmatched junction nucleotides: 5. CDR3 sequence reads: CASSVTSGGLDTQYF. CDR3 in DNA: TGTGCCAGCAGTGTTACTAGCGGGGGGCTCGATACGCAGTATTTT.

The chain couples TRBV9 to TRBJ2-1, with D possibly matching TRBD1 (6 bases). The germline V gene has CDR1 SGDLS and CDR2 YYNGEE. The CDR3 contains 14 residues. Trimming cost V 4 bases and J 8 bases, with 16 bases left between them. CDR3 region: CASSNRDTMDEQFF. The CDR3 DNA reads TGTGCCAGCAGCAACCGGGACACCATGGATGAGCAGTTCTTC.

The V gene is TRBV5-1, the J gene TRBJ1-1, with 7 positions matching TRBD1. CDR1 is SGHRS and CDR2 is YFSETQ in the germline V gene. The CDR3 contains 13 residues. V trimming: 3 bases; J trimming: 6 bases; junction bases outside the gene matches: 5. In nucleotides, the CDR3 is TGCGCCAGCAGCTCACAGGGGATCTCTGAAGCTTTCTTT. As protein: CASSSQGISEAFF.